The TCR beta chain described here comes from a study of T cell responses to AZD1222 COVID-19 vaccine. Study in general: Second-dose recipients at about 4 or about 12 weeks were treated as one pooled group.

Clones were read by immunoSEQ multiplex PCR, and TCRdb kept only the in-frame ones, dropping some. The sample contains some 130,000 clones, roughly 91% of which appear only once. General study results and limits: Reports say nearly half of spike-specific TCRs go after unmutated variant regions. Spike as a whole was targeted by vaccine-associated CD4 TCRs, dominant at 160-218 and 743-854.

Regarding this clone: Its antigen is as yet unknown.

From germline, CDR1 is SGHNT and CDR2 YENEEA. Losses at the gene ends were 5 bases for V and 1 base for J; bases not matched to a gene: 3. CDR3 size: 14 residues. The clonotype was recovered from an adult in good health. The material was peripheral blood, obtained on day 0 of AZD1222 vaccination. The gene calls are TRBV11-3 and TRBJ1-1; TRBD1 aligns across 8 bases. This CDR3 is CASSLTGGNTEAFF. DNA of the CDR3: TGTGCCAGCAGCCTTACAGGGGGGAACACTGAAGCTTTCTTT.